This TCR beta chain came from a study of cytomegalovirus exposure and HLA in healthy donors. In germline, CDR1 is MNHNS, CDR2 SASEGT. The J segment lost 2 bases and the V segment lost 6 bases, leaving 4 bases of the junction unmatched. CDR3 length: 13 amino acids. PCR employed 60 Vbeta and 13 Jbeta primers. The method was immunoSEQ multiplex PCR; TCRdb's version includes in-frame clones alone and lacks a portion of them. The profile covers tens of thousands of clones, with 87% appearing a single time and around 3% taken by the ten largest. The TCR sequence derives from a boy younger than 18 in good health and CMV-seronegative. The V gene is TRBV6-1, the J gene TRBJ2-7; TRBD1 matches 7 bases. Sequenced input: PBMCs. This CDR3 reads CASRKQGPYEQYF. Written as DNA, the CDR3 is TGTGCCAGCAGGAAACAGGGGCCCTACGAGCAGTACTTC.